The 31 T cell receptor beta chains given below trace back to one sample, sequenced in a study of early T cells in non-severe SARS-CoV-2 infection. MiXCR, applied by TCRdb to the 5' RACE reads, yields one record per CDR3 protein. In the table there are 45,000 to 50,000 distinct CDR3 sequences, 5.6% of which are singletons. Sequenced: whole blood. The source is an adult who was a healthcare worker with PCR-confirmed SARS-CoV-2 infection or an uninfected control (not recorded which).

This clonotype has a count of ten or more. The chain recombines TRBV6-5 with TRBJ2-3; a possible D gene is TRBD2 (6 bases). The CDR3 totals 16 residues. With 1 base removed from V and 5 bases from J, the gap between germline ends came to 16 bases. The germline V gene encodes CDR1 MNHEY and CDR2 SVGAGI. CDR3 residues: CASSYWRGSGGDTQYF. The CDR3 DNA reads as TGTGCCAGCAGTTACTGGAGGGGCTCGGGCGGAGATACGCAGTATTTT.

The sample holds many counts of this clonotype. The chain employs TRBV6-2 or TRBV6-3 and TRBJ2-1, with D uncertain. The germline CDR1 and CDR2 sequences are MNHEY and SVGEGT. This CDR3 is built from 16 residues. V lost 2 bases to trimming and J lost 1 base, with 12 bases between them. Here the CDR3 reads CASSYDRRPSYNEQFF. Written as DNA, the CDR3 is TGTGCCAGCAGTTACGACCGACGGCCATCCTACAATGAGCAGTTCTTC.

This clonotype was picked up a small number of times. The chain is built from TRBV7-9 and TRBJ1-1; D is possibly TRBD1 (5 bases). This CDR3 comprises 14 residues. Germline CDR1 is SEHNR and CDR2 is FQNEAQ (reference sequence). Trimming removed 1 base from V and 7 bases from J, with 13 bases in between. CDR3 in DNA: TGTGCCAGCAGCTTAGAGAGGGACCTCGTTGAAGCTTTCTTT. Protein: CASSLERDLVEAFF.

Many counts were recorded for this clonotype. This chain connects TRBV4-3 to TRBJ2-2; D is unresolved. The CDR3 is made up of 17 amino acids. CDR1 and CDR2 (germline): LGHNA, YSLEER. Trimming removed 0 bases at V and 4 bases at J, with 15 bases between. The chain's CDR3 is CASSQDPAIGSTGELFF. The CDR3 DNA reads TGCGCCAGCAGCCAAGATCCAGCAATAGGCAGCACCGGGGAGCTGTTTTTT.

A remark on this clonotype: One end of the junction varies from germline; a read error may be responsible. J is TRBJ2-6 and V is TRBV27; D remains unclear. The CDR3 is 16 residues long. Germline V lookup: CDR1 MNHEY, CDR2 SMNVEV (reference sequence). CDR3 DNA sequence: TGTGCCAGCAGTAGGTTCGATGCCACTGGGCCCAACGTCCTGACTTTC. This gives the protein CASSRFDATGPNVLTF.

The table lists this clonotype with many counts. The chain uses TRBV7-3 and TRBJ2-2; D is unclear. The CDR3 sequence is 14 residues long. Trimming cost V 0 bases and J 5 bases, with 7 bases left between them. Germline V CDR1 and CDR2: SGHTA, FQGTGA. CDR3: CASSLTLKTGELFF. The CDR3 region has the DNA TGTGCCAGCAGCTTAACGTTAAAGACCGGGGAGCTGTTTTTT.

This clonotype was recorded at least ten times. The chain recombines TRBV20-1 with TRBJ2-1; 8 positions agree with TRBD2. This CDR3 contains 15 residues. Looked up from germline, CDR1 is DFQATT and CDR2 is SNEGSKA (reference sequence). V shed 3 bases and J 5 bases; nucleotides not matched to a gene: 9. CDR3 loop: CSASPGGGSDNEQFF. CDR3 in DNA: TGCAGTGCTAGCCCCGGCGGGGGGTCAGACAATGAGCAGTTCTTC.

This clonotype came up a few times. J is TRBJ2-7 and V is TRBV7-9; no reliable D call. The CDR3 runs to 12 residues. The germline V gene encodes CDR1 SEHNR and CDR2 FQNEAQ (reference sequence). V dropped 8 bases and J dropped 0 bases, with 8 bases sitting between them. The CDR3 nucleotides are TGTGCCAGCGGCGATGTCTCCTACGAGCAGTACTTC. Translation gives CASGDVSYEQYF.

This clonotype showed up just a few times. V is TRBV10-3 and J is TRBJ2-1; D gene ambiguous. The CDR3 consists of 15 residues. Germline CDR1 reads ENHRY; CDR2 reads SYGVKD. V was clipped by 7 bases and J by 0 bases, with 13 bases between them. The CDR3 nucleotides read TGTGCCATCACCCAAGATCTGAGCTCCTACAATGAGCAGTTCTTC. Its protein product is CAITQDLSSYNEQFF.

This clonotype was recorded at least ten times. This chain uses TRBV20-1 with TRBJ1-5, with D possibly being TRBD1 (5 bases). The CDR3 extends over 14 amino acids. CDR1 and CDR2 (germline): DFQATT, SNEGSKA (reference sequence). The V end was cut by 1 base, the J end by 3 bases, with 10 bases between. CDR3 DNA sequence: TGCAGTGCTAGAGGAGGGGCCTACAATCAGCCCCAGCATTTT. Its translation: CSARGGAYNQPQHF.

This clonotype was recorded at least ten times. The chain recombines TRBV2 with TRBJ2-1, with 8 bases fitting TRBD1. The V gene's germline CDR1 is SNHLY and CDR2 FYNNEI. This CDR3 is 12 amino acids long. The CDR3 sequence is CADREVYNEQFF. In DNA form, the CDR3 reads TGTGCGGACAGGGAGGTTTACAATGAGCAGTTCTTC.

This clonotype occurred many times. The genes are TRBV27 and TRBJ2-7, with 8 bases lining up with TRBD1. J lost 4 bases, V lost 6 bases, and 2 bases had no gene match. Germline V lookup: CDR1 MNHEY, CDR2 SMNVEV (reference sequence). The CDR3 length is 12 residues. The CDR3 DNA sequence: TGTGCCAGCAGCGGGACAGGATACGAGCAGTACTTC. Residues: CASSGTGYEQYF.

In this sample, this clonotype turned up many times. V usage is TRBV27 and J usage is TRBJ1-6; D possibly corresponds to TRBD1 (5 bases). This CDR3 is built from 14 residues. The V and J ends lost 11 bases and 5 bases respectively, with 16 bases between them. Germline CDR1 is MNHEY and CDR2 is SMNVEV (reference sequence). In DNA form, the CDR3 reads TGTGCCGCCAAACCTCAGGGAGATAATTCACCCCTCCACTTT. Translation gives CAAKPQGDNSPLHF.

This clonotype was seen at least ten times. This chain connects TRBV20-1 to TRBJ2-5; D might be TRBD2 (6 bases). The CDR3 loop spans 15 amino acids. In germline, CDR1 is DFQATT, CDR2 SNEGSKA (reference sequence). Trimming left V 6 bases short and J 0 bases short, with 17 bases between. This CDR3 reads CSALLGGSYQETQYF. The CDR3 DNA reads TGCAGTGCCCTCTTGGGGGGATCCTACCAAGAGACCCAGTACTTC.

This clonotype was detected a few times. V and J are TRBV7-2 and TRBJ2-1; 7 bases match TRBD2. V dropped 4 bases and J dropped 0; count of bases not matched to a gene: 3. CDR3 length: 15 residues. Germline lookup yields CDR1 SGHTA and CDR2 FQGNSA. The CDR3 here is CASSSKRDSYNEQFF. CDR3 bases: TGTGCCAGCAGCTCCAAGCGGGACTCCTACAATGAGCAGTTCTTC.

This clonotype was observed at least ten times. This chain connects TRBV18 to TRBJ2-1; D is unclear. Germline V gene sequence: CDR1 KGHSH, CDR2 LQKENI. V was shortened by 5 bases and J by 0 bases, with 14 bases between the two germline ends. CDR3 length: 16 residues. The CDR3 protein is CASSGIAQSSYNEQFF. The DNA of the CDR3 is TGTGCCAGCTCAGGGATAGCCCAGAGCTCCTACAATGAGCAGTTCTTC.

The chain carries TRBV2 and TRBJ1-1, with a weak D call TRBD1 (6 bases). CDR3 length: 12 amino acids. Trimming removed 10 bases at V and 1 base at J, with 10 bases between. Looked up from germline, CDR1 is SNHLY and CDR2 is FYNNEI. The chain's CDR3 is CATLGANTEAFF. The CDR3 DNA follows: TGTGCCACCTTGGGGGCGAACACTGAAGCTTTCTTT.

This clonotype turned up a few times. The chain combines TRBV18 with TRBJ2-7; no clear D gene. V lost 6 bases, J lost 6 bases, and 9 bases lay in between. Germline V CDR1 and CDR2: KGHSH, LQKENI. The CDR3 has 11 residues. The CDR3 DNA sequence: TGTGCCAGCTCTCCAGGATCCGAGCAGTACTTC. Protein product: CASSPGSEQYF.

The CDR3 sequence: CSASPGAGNTIYF. Here the CDR3 DNA reads TGCAGTGCTTCCCCAGGGGCTGGAAACACCATATATTTT. The chain couples TRBV20-1 to TRBJ1-3; perhaps TRBD1 as D (6 bases). The ends were cut back, 5 bases at V and 2 bases at J, with 10 bases in the middle. Germline loops: CDR1 DFQATT, CDR2 SNEGSKA (reference sequence). The CDR3 length is 13 residues.

This clonotype has a count of ten or more. The gene calls are TRBV4-2 and TRBJ2-3, with D possibly TRBD2 on 6 matching bases. The CDR3 loop spans 17 amino acids. V was clipped by 1 base and J by 0 bases, with 14 bases between them. CDR1 is LGHNA and CDR2 is YNFKEQ in the germline V gene. The CDR3 sequence is CASSQGESGRSTDTQYF. The CDR3, as DNA: TGTGCCAGCAGCCAAGGAGAGAGCGGGCGCAGCACAGATACGCAGTATTTT.

In this sample, this clonotype turned up many times. The J gene is TRBJ2-3, the V gene TRBV5-1; D not resolved. V lost 3 bases, J lost 7 bases, and 12 bases lay in between. The CDR3 has 13 residues. The germline V gene encodes CDR1 SGHRS and CDR2 YFSETQ. CDR3 protein: CASSSLQSNTQYF. The CDR3 coding sequence is TGCGCCAGCAGCTCCCTCCAGAGTAATACGCAGTATTTT.

This clonotype was recorded at least ten times. The V gene is TRBV30, the J gene TRBJ2-4; D is unresolved. The CDR3 is made up of 13 amino acids. In germline, CDR1 is GTSNPN, CDR2 SVGIG (reference sequence). The V gene lost 4 bases and the J gene lost 8 bases, with 15 bases spanning the gap. This CDR3 reads CAWTGVSGDIQYF. DNA of the CDR3: TGTGCCTGGACAGGCGTATCTGGGGACATTCAGTACTTC. The full variable domain, with the rest looked up from reference TRBV30 and TRBJ2-4, is SQTIHQWPATLVQPVGSPLSLECTVEGTSNPNLYWYRQAAGRGLQLLFYSVGIGQISSEVPQNLSASRPQDRQFILSSKKLLLSDSGFYLCAWTGVSGDIQYFGAGTRLSVL.

This clonotype was detected many times. In DNA form, the CDR3 reads TGTGCCAGCAGCCAGACAGGGCCGCGTGGCTACACCTTC. It encodes CASSQTGPRGYTF. The V gene is TRBV12-3 or TRBV12-4, the J gene TRBJ1-2; 7 positions match TRBD1. This CDR3 spans 13 amino acids. V lost 6 bases to trimming and J lost 7 bases; unmatched junction nucleotides: 8.

With respect to this clonotype: One base away lies a much larger clone, so this may be a sequencing read error. The DNA of the CDR3 is TGTGCCAGTAGTCGGTGGGACAGGGCGTACGAGCAGTACTTC. Translating it yields CASSRWDRAYEQYF. The chain carries TRBV19 and TRBJ2-7; 9 bases fit TRBD1. Germline CDR1 LNHDA, CDR2 SQIVND (reference sequence). After removal of 5 bases from V and 4 bases from J, the junction contained 6 bases not matched to a gene. The CDR3 sequence is 14 residues long.

This clonotype was picked up many times. J is TRBJ2-2 and V is TRBV11-1; possibly TRBD2 for D (5 bases). The V end was cut by 5 bases, the J end by 0 bases, with 10 bases between. The CDR3 spans 15 residues. Germline CDR1 and CDR2: SGHAT and FQDESV (reference sequence). CDR3 in DNA: TGTGCCAGCAGCAAGAGGGAAGCGAACACCGGGGAGCTGTTTTTT. Translation: CASSKREANTGELFF. The full variable domain, completed using reference TRBV11-1 and TRBJ2-2, is EAEVAQSPRYKITEKSQAVAFWCDPISGHATLYWYRQILGQGPELLVQFQDESVVDDSQLPKDRFSAERLKGVDSTLKIQPAELGDSAMYLCASSKREANTGELFFGEGSRLTVL.

In this sample, this clonotype turned up many times. The rearrangement joins TRBV3-1 to TRBJ2-3; 7 bases fit TRBD2. Losses at the gene ends were 1 base for V and 1 base for J; bases not matched to a gene: 2. The CDR3 has 15 amino acids. Germline CDR1 LGHDT, CDR2 YNNKEL (reference sequence). The CDR3 here is CASSQARGGTDTQYF. In DNA form, the CDR3 reads TGTGCCAGCAGCCAAGCTCGGGGGGGCACAGATACGCAGTATTTT.

The chain uses TRBV25-1 and TRBJ2-7; TRBD1 might be the D (6 bases). The CDR3 totals 14 residues. Germline V gene sequence: CDR1 MGHDK, CDR2 SYGVNS. The V end lost 9 bases, the J end lost 3 bases, and 18 bases lay between the germline ends. In DNA form, the CDR3 reads TGTGCCAGTTACGGGACAAACTTATACTACGAGCAGTACTTC. It is translated as CASYGTNLYYEQYF.

There are a few counts of this clonotype. This chain links TRBV3-1 with TRBJ1-3; D gene uncertain. The CDR3 runs 14 residues. Per the germline V gene, CDR1 is LGHDT and CDR2 is YNNKEL (reference sequence). Trimming took off 2 bases at V and 4 bases at J, with 9 bases between the two ends. The CDR3 coding sequence is TGTGCCAGCAGCCAATCTTGGACCGGAAACACCATATATTTT. It encodes CASSQSWTGNTIYF.

This clonotype was seen a few times. This rearrangement joins TRBV10-3 to TRBJ2-3; no clear D. The V gene's germline CDR1 is ENHRY and CDR2 SYGVKD. The V and J ends lost 8 bases and 3 bases respectively, with 15 bases between them. The CDR3 is 14 residues long. CDR3 region: CAISGPKRTDTQYF. CDR3 nucleotides: TGTGCCATCTCCGGCCCCAAGAGGACAGATACGCAGTATTTT.

This clonotype has a count of ten or more. The chain employs TRBV12-3 or TRBV12-4 and TRBJ2-2; possibly TRBD2 for D (6 bases). V was shortened by 7 bases and J by 6 bases, with 15 bases between the two germline ends. There are 14 residues in the CDR3. This chain's CDR3 is CASKGQGLAGELFF. In nucleotides, the CDR3 is TGTGCCAGCAAGGGCCAGGGACTTGCCGGGGAGCTGTTTTTT.

This clonotype was seen many times. V is TRBV5-8 and J is TRBJ2-3, with 8 positions matching TRBD2. Germline values: CDR1 SGHTS, CDR2 YDEGEE. CDR3 length: 17 residues. V shed 4 bases, J shed 4 bases, and the junction held 14 bases outside the gene matches. The chain's CDR3 is CASSTGTSSLRSDTQYF. The CDR3 DNA reads as TGTGCCAGCAGCACCGGGACTAGTTCTCTGCGATCAGATACGCAGTATTTT.